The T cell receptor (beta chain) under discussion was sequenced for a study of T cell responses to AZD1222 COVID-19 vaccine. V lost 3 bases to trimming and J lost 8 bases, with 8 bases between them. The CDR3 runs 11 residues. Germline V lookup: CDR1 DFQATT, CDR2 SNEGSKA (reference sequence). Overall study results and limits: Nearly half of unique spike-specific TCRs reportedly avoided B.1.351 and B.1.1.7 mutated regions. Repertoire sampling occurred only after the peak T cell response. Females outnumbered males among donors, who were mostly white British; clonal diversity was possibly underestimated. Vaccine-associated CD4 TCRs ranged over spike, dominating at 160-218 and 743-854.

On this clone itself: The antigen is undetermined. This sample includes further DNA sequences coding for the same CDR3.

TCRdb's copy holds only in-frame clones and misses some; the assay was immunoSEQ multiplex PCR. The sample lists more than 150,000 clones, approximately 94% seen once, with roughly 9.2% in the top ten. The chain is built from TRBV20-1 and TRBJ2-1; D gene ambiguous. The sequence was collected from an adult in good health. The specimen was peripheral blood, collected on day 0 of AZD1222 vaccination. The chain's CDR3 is CSASRVDEQFF. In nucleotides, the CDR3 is TGCAGTGCTAGTAGAGTCGATGAGCAGTTCTTC.